The 4 T cell receptor beta chains in this list originate from one sample, sequenced in a study of T cell responses to AZD1222 COVID-19 vaccine. Sequenced by immunoSEQ multiplex PCR; TCRdb stores in-frame clones only, minus some. This table has about 110,000 clones, 80% to 90% appearing once. The sample consisted of peripheral blood, taken 28 days after the second AZD1222 dose. The receptors here all came from an adult who received the AZD1222 COVID-19 vaccine.

V gene TRBV6-5 combines with J gene TRBJ2-7; no firm D call. Germline CDR1 and CDR2: MNHEY and SVGAGI. Trimming left V 11 bases short and J 2 bases short, with 13 bases between. This CDR3 comprises 12 residues. The CDR3 loop reads CASRGFPYEQYF. In nucleotides, the CDR3 is TGTGCCTCGCGCGGCTTCCCCTACGAGCAGTACTTC.

The chain couples TRBV5-1 to TRBJ2-1; D not certain. Germline V gives CDR1 SGHRS, CDR2 YFSETQ. This CDR3 has 15 residues. V lost 0 bases to trimming and J lost 2 bases, with 9 bases between them. The chain's CDR3 is CASSLVARTYNEQFF. CDR3 bases: TGCGCCAGCAGCTTGGTAGCTCGCACCTACAATGAGCAGTTCTTC.

The rearrangement links TRBV11-2 to TRBJ2-1; 14 bases are a match to TRBD2. The V gene's germline CDR1 is SGHAT and CDR2 FQNNGV. V lost 4 bases and J lost 7; bases outside the gene matches: 12. This CDR3 has 18 amino acids. CDR3 in amino acids: CASSSLGTSGRRGNEQFF. As DNA, the CDR3 is TGTGCCAGCAGCTCTTTAGGGACTAGCGGGAGAAGAGGTAATGAGCAGTTCTTC.

The chain joins TRBV28 to TRBJ1-5, with 10 bases identical to TRBD1. The germline V gene has CDR1 MDHEN and CDR2 SYDVKM. The CDR3 has 16 residues. Trimming cost V 6 bases and J 5 bases; bases outside gene matches: 10. The CDR3 DNA reads as TGTGCCAGCAGCCCCAGGGGACAGGGGTCCCATCAGCCCCAGCATTTT. Protein product: CASSPRGQGSHQPQHF. Using reference TRBV28 and TRBJ1-5 for the parts outside the CDR3, the full variable domain is DVKVTQSSRYLVKRTGEKVFLECVQDMDHENMFWYRQDPGLGLRLIYFSYDVKMKEKGDIPEGYSVSREKKERFSLILESASTNQTSMYLCASSPRGQGSHQPQHFGDGTRLSIL.